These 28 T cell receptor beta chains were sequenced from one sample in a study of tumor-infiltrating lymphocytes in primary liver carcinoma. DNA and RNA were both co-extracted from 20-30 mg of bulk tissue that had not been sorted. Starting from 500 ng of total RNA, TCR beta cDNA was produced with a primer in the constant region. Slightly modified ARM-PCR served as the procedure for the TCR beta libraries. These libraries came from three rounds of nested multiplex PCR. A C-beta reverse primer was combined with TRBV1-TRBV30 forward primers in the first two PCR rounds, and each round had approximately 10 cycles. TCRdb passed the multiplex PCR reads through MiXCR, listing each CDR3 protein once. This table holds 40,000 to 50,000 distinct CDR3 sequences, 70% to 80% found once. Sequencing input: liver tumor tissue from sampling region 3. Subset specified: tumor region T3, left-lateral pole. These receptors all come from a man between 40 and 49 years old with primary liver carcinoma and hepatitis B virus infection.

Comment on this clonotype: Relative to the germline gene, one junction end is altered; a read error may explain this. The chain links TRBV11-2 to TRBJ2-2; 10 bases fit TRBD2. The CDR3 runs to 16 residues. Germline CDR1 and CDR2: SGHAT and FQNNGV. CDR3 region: CACSLAALAGAAELFF. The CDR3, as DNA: TGTGCCTGCAGCTTAGCGGCGCTAGCGGGAGCCGCGGAGCTGTTTTTT.

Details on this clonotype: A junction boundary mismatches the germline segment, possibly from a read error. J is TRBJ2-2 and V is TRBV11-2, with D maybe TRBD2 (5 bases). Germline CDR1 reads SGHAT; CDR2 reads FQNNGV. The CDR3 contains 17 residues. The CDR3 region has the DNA TGTGCCAGCGGAGAGCCGGGATTTCTTACGAACACCGGAGAGCTGTTTTTT. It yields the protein CASGEPGFLTNTGELFF.

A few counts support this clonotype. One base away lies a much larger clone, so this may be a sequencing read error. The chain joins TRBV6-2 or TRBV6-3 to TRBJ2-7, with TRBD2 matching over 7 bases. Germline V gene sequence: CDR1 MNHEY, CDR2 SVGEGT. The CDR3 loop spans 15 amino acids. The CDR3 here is CANSYSASGGGEQYF. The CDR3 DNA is TGTGCCAACAGTTACTCGGCTAGCGGTGGCGGAGAGCAGTACTTC.

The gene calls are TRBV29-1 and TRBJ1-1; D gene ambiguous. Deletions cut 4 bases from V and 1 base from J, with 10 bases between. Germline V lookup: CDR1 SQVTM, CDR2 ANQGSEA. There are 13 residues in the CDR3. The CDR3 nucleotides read TGCAGCGTTGCGCACGGTTCGAACACTGAAGCTTTCTTT. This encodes CSVAHGSNTEAFF.

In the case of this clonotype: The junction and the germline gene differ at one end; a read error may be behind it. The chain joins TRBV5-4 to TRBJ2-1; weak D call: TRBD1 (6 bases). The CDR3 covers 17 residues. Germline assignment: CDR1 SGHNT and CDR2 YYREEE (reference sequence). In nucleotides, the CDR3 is TGCGCCAGCATCCGTGGGGGCACAGGCCGCGCAGCCGATGAGCAGTTCTTC. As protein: CASIRGGTGRAADEQFF.

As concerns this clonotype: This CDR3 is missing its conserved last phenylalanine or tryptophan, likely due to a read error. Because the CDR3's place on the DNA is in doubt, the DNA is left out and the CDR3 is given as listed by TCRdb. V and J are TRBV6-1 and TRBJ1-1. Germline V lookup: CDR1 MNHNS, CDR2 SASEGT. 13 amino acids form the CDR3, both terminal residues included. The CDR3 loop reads CASRILGNTEVFL.

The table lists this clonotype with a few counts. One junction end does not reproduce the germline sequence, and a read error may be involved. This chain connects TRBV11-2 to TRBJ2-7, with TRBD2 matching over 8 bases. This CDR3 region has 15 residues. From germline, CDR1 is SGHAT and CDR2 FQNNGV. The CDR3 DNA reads TGTGTCAGCAGCCAATATTCGGGAGGGGATTACGAGCAGTACTTC. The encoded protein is CVSSQYSGGDYEQYF. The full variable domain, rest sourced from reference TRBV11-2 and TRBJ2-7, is EAGVAQSPRYKIIEKRQSVAFWCNPISGHATLYWYQQILGQGPKLLIQFQNNGVVDDSQLPKDRFSAERLKGVDSTLKIQPAKLEDSAVYLCVSSQYSGGDYEQYFGPGTRLTVT.

CDR3 sequence reads: CAISDRGKNFRYTF. For the CDR3, the DNA is TGTGCCATTTCGGACAGGGGAAAAAACTTTCGCTACACCTTC. The V call is TRBV6-5, the J call TRBJ1-2; 9 bases match TRBD1. Unmatched junction bases numbered 15, after V lost 10 bases and J lost 9 bases. Per the germline V gene, CDR1 is MNHEY and CDR2 is SVGAGI. The CDR3 covers 14 residues.

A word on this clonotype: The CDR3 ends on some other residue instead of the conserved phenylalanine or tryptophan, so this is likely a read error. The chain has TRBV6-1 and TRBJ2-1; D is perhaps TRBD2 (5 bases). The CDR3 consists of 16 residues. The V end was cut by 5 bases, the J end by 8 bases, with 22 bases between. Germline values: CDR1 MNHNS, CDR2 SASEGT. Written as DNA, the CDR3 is TGTGCCAGCAGTCGTATTCTAGTGGGAGTAGACGATGAGCAGTTCCTC. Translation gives CASSRILVGVDDEQFL.

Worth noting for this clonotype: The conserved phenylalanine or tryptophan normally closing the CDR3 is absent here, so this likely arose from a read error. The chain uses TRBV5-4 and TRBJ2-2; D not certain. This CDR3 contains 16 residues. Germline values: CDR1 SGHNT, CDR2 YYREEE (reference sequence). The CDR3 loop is CANSLAEWGNTGELFS. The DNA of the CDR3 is TGTGCCAACAGCTTGGCCGAATGGGGTAACACCGGGGAGCTGTTTTCT.

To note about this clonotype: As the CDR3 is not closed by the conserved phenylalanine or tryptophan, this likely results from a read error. CDR3 protein: CASSQEGGAPEQYL. CDR3 coding DNA: TGCGCCAGCAGCCAGGAGGGGGGGGCGCCAGAGCAGTACTTA. The rearrangement joins TRBV4-1 to TRBJ2-7; a weak D match, TRBD2 (7 bases). V lost 3 bases to trimming and J lost 7 bases, with 16 bases between them. Germline V gene data show CDR1 as MGHRA and CDR2 as YSYEKL. This CDR3 is built from 14 residues.

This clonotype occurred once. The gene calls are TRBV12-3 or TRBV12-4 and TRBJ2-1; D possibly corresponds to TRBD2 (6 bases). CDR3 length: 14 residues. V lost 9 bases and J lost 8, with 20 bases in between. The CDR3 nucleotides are TGTGCCAGTAGCCCAAGACTAGATGTCTATGAGCAGTTCTTC. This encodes CASSPRLDVYEQFF.

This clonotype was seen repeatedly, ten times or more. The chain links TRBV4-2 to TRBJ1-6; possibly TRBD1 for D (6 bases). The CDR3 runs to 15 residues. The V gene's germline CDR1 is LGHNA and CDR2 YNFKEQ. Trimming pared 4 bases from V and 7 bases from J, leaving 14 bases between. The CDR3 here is CASSRLDSENSPLHF. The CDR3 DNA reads TGTGCCAGCAGCCGCTTGGACAGTGAGAATTCACCCCTCCACTTT.

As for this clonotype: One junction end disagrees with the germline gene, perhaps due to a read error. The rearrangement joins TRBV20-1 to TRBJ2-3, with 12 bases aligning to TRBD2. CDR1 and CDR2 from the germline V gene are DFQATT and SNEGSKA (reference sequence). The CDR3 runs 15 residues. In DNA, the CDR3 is TGCAGTGCTGGACTAGCGGGGACAGACACAGATACGAAGTATTTT. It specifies CSAGLAGTDTDTKYF.

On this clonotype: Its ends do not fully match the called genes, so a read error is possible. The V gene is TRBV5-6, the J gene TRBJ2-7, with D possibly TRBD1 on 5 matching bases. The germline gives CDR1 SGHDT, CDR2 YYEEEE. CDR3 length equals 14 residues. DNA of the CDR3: TGTACCAGCAGCTTGGGGCACATAAGGTACGAGCAGTACTTC. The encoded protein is CTSSLGHIRYEQYF.

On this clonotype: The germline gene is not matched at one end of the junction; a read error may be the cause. The CDR3 sequence: CASGLGEGRDRPYEQYF. In DNA, the CDR3 is TGCGCCAGCGGCTTAGGAGAAGGACGGGACAGACCATACGAGCAGTACTTC. The gene calls are TRBV5-1 and TRBJ2-7; 7 nucleotides align to TRBD1. Germline V CDR1 and CDR2: SGHRS, YFSETQ. This CDR3 is 17 amino acids long.

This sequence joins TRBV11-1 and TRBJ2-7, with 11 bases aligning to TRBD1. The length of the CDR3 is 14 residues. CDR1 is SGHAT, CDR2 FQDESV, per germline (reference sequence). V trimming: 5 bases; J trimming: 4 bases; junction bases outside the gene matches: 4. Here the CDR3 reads CASSTDRGQYEQYF. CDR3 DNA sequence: TGTGCCAGCAGCACGGACAGGGGGCAGTACGAGCAGTACTTC. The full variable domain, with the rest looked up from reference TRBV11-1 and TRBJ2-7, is EAEVAQSPRYKITEKSQAVAFWCDPISGHATLYWYRQILGQGPELLVQFQDESVVDDSQLPKDRFSAERLKGVDSTLKIQPAELGDSAMYLCASSTDRGQYEQYFGPGTRLTVT.

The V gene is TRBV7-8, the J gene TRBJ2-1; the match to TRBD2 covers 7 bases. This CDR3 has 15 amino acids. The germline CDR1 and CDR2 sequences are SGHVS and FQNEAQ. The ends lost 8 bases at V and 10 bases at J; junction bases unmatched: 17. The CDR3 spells CASGPSGSPRGEQFF. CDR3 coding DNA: TGTGCCAGCGGGCCTAGCGGTTCCCCTCGCGGGGAGCAGTTCTTC.

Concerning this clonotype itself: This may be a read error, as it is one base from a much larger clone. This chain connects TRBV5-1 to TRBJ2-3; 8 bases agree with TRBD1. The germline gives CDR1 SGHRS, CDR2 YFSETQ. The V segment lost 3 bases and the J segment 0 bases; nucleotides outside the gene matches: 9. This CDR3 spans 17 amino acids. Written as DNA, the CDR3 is TGCGCCAGCAGCTCAGTCCCAGGGGGCGATAGCACAGATACGCAGTATTTT. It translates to CASSSVPGGDSTDTQYF.

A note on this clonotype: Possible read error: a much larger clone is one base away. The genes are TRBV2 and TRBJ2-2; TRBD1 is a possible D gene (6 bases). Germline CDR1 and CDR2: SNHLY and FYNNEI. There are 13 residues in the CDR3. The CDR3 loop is CASSPRDTRELFF. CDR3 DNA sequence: TGTGCCAGCAGTCCCCGGGACACCCGGGAGCTGTTTTTT.

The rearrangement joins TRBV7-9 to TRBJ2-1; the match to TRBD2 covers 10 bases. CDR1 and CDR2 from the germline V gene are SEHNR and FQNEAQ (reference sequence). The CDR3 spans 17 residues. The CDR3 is CGSSLKREGRVYNEQFF. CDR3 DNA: TGTGGCAGTAGCTTAAAGCGGGAGGGCCGGGTCTACAATGAGCAGTTCTTC.

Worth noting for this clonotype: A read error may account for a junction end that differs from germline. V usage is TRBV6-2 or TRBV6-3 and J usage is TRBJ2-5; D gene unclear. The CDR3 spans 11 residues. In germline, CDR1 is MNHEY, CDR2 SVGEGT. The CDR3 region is CTSSSQETQYF. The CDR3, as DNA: TGTACCAGCAGTTCTCAAGAGACTCAATACTTC.

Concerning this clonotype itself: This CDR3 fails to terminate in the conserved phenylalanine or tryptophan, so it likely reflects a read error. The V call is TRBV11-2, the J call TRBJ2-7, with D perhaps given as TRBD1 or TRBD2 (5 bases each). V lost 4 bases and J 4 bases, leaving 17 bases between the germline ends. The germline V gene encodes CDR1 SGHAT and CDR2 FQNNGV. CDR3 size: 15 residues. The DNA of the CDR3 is TGTGCCAGCAGCTATACATGGGGCCGGAGGTACGAGCAGTACCTC. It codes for CASSYTWGRRYEQYL.

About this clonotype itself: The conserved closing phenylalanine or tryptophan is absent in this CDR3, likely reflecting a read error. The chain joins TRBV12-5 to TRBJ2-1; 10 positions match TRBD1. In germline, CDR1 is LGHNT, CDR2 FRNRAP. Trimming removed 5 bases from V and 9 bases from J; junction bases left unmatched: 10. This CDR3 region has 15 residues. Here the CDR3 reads CASGKGTGARGEQFL. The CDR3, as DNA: TGTGCTAGTGGTAAAGGGACAGGGGCGAGGGGTGAGCAGTTCTTA.

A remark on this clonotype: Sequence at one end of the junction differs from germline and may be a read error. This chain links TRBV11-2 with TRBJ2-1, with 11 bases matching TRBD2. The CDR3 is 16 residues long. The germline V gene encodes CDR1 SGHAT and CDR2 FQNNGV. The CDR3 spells CVSGFQLAGDFNEQFF. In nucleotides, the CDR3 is TGTGTCAGCGGCTTTCAACTAGCGGGAGACTTCAATGAGCAGTTCTTC.

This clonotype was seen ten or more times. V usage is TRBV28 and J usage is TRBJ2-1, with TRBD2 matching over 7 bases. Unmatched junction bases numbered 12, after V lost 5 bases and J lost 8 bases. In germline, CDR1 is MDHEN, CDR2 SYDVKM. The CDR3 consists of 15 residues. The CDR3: CASSPGLGPAYEQFF. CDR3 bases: TGTGCCAGCAGTCCCGGACTAGGCCCTGCTTATGAGCAGTTCTTC. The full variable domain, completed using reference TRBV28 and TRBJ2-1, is DVKVTQSSRYLVKRTGEKVFLECVQDMDHENMFWYRQDPGLGLRLIYFSYDVKMKEKGDIPEGYSVSREKKERFSLILESASTNQTSMYLCASSPGLGPAYEQFFGPGTRLTVL.

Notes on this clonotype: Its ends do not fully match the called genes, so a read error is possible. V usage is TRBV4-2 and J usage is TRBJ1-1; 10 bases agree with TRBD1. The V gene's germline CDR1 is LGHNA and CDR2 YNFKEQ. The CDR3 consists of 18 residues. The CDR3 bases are TGTGTCAGCAGCACTCACCGGGACAGGGGAATTTTCAACACTGCAGCCTTCTTT. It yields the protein CVSSTHRDRGIFNTAAFF.

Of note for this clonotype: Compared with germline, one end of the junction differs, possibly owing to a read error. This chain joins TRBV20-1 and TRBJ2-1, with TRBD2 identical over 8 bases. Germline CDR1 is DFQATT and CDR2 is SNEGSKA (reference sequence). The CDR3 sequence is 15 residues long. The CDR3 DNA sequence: TGCAGTCCTAGAGATGCGGGAGGTAGTTACAATGAGCAGTTCTTC. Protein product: CSPRDAGGSYNEQFF.